Each of the 32 T cell receptor beta chains below was sequenced from the same sample in a study of T-cell reconstitution after alpha-beta-depleted transplantation in children. Unique molecular identifiers were incorporated when the TCRbeta library was constructed. TCRdb independently ran MiXCR on the PCR reads; one entry per CDR3 protein. This repertoire shows about 980,000 distinct CDR3 sequences, under 30% found once; its top ten account for about 28%. The sequences come from PBMCs, mostly from graft donor cells, collected 360 days after TCRalphabeta/CD19-depleted stem cell transplant. These receptor sequences come from a boy under two years old who had a stem cell transplant for SCID, so the T cells may come from the graft donor.

This clonotype was recorded a few times. Sequence at one end of the junction differs from germline and may be a read error. The V call is TRBV20-1, the J call TRBJ2-3; 7 bases line up with TRBD1. The CDR3 is made up of 17 amino acids. Germline V gene sequence: CDR1 DFQATT, CDR2 SNEGSKA (reference sequence). The CDR3 nucleotides read TGCTGTGCTAGAGTGTTCGGGACAGATGAATACACAGATACGCAGTATTTT. Translated, it gives CCARVFGTDEYTDTQYF.

This clonotype was detected a few times. This rearrangement joins TRBV6-5 to TRBJ1-1, with 8 bases matching TRBD1. CDR1 MNHEY and CDR2 SVGAGI come from the germline V gene. CDR3 size: 16 residues. The ends lost 0 bases at V and 7 bases at J; junction bases unmatched: 10. The CDR3 bases are TGTGCCAGCAGTTACTCGTGGGGGGACAGGACCCTTGAAGCTTTCTTT. This codes for CASSYSWGDRTLEAFF.

This clonotype was detected a few times. V and J are TRBV7-3 and TRBJ2-1; 8 nucleotides align to TRBD2. The germline CDR1 and CDR2 sequences are SGHTA and FQGTGA. V lost 5 bases, J lost 7 bases, and 10 bases stayed unmatched. The CDR3 is 15 residues long. CDR3 protein: CASSTIGGAINEQFF. CDR3 in DNA: TGTGCCAGCAGCACGATCGGGGGGGCCATTAATGAGCAGTTCTTC.

The chain couples TRBV10-3 to TRBJ2-5, with D perhaps matching TRBD2 (6 bases). Germline V gene lookup returns CDR1 ENHRY and CDR2 SYGVKD. The V end was cut by 7 bases, the J end by 2 bases, with 11 bases between. This CDR3 contains 13 residues. The CDR3: CAIKRDFQETQYF. CDR3 nucleotides: TGTGCCATCAAACGGGACTTTCAAGAGACCCAGTACTTC.

This clonotype was seen more than once but under ten times. The rearrangement uses TRBV5-6 and TRBJ2-5; D uncertain. The CDR3 loop spans 14 amino acids. The V gene's germline CDR1 is SGHDT and CDR2 YYEEEE. Trimming removed 2 bases from V and 1 base from J, with 9 bases in between. CDR3 in amino acids: CASSFRRTQETQYF. CDR3 nucleotide sequence: TGTGCCAGCAGCTTCCGTCGGACCCAAGAGACCCAGTACTTC.

In its sample, this clonotype was seen a few times. This chain connects TRBV12-3 or TRBV12-4 to TRBJ1-5; 9 nucleotides match TRBD1. The CDR3 consists of 16 residues. Losses at the gene ends were 5 bases for V and 5 bases for J; bases not matched to a gene: 10. The CDR3 here is CASSPSGTGKDQPQHF. The CDR3 DNA sequence: TGTGCCAGCAGTCCCTCCGGGACAGGGAAGGATCAGCCCCAGCATTTT.

The V call is TRBV24-1, the J call TRBJ2-1; D not resolved. Looked up from germline, CDR1 is KGHDR and CDR2 is SFDVKD. CDR3 length: 13 amino acids. V was clipped by 0 bases and J by 6 bases, with 5 bases between them. CDR3 loop: CATSDLWGNEQFF. CDR3 nucleotide sequence: TGTGCCACCAGTGATTTGTGGGGCAATGAGCAGTTCTTC.

This chain connects TRBV7-9 to TRBJ2-1, with 7 nucleotides matching TRBD2. The junction had 13 bases not matched to a gene; V was cut back by 5 bases and J by 6 bases. The germline CDR1 and CDR2 sequences are SEHNR and FQNEAQ (reference sequence). The CDR3 has 16 amino acids. CDR3 in DNA: TGTGCCAGCAGCCCGACCGGGCGGGGGAATGTCAATGAGCAGTTCTTC. Amino acid sequence: CASSPTGRGNVNEQFF.

This clonotype came up a few times. This chain uses TRBV28 with TRBJ2-2; D uncertain. In germline, CDR1 is MDHEN, CDR2 SYDVKM. This CDR3 region has 14 residues. V gave up 6 bases and J gave up 4 bases, with 12 bases separating them. CDR3 coding DNA: TGTGCCAGCAGCCGCCAGATATTCACCGGGGAGCTGTTTTTT. This translates into CASSRQIFTGELFF.

This sequence joins TRBV7-2 and TRBJ1-1, with 8 bases matching TRBD1. Germline CDR1 and CDR2: SGHTA and FQGNSA. The CDR3 has 15 residues. J lost 5 bases, V lost 5 bases, and 10 bases had no gene match. DNA for the CDR3: TGTGCCAGCAGCAAGGGGCAGGGGGCGAGGACTGAAGCTTTCTTT. It translates to CASSKGQGARTEAFF.

The count of this clonotype is one. The CDR3, as DNA: TGTGCCAGCAGTTCCCGGGGCAACCCTACCTACGAGCAGTACTTC. It yields the protein CASSSRGNPTYEQYF. V gene TRBV27 combines with J gene TRBJ2-7, with D perhaps matching TRBD1 or TRBD2 (5 bases each). Trimming cost V 4 bases and J 2 bases, with 15 bases left between them. Germline lookup yields CDR1 MNHEY and CDR2 SMNVEV (reference sequence). The length of the CDR3 is 15 residues.

The chain is built from TRBV20-1 and TRBJ2-5; TRBD2 is a possible D gene (5 bases). The CDR3 extends over 12 amino acids. The V end was cut by 3 bases, the J end by 4 bases, with 9 bases between. The V gene's germline CDR1 is DFQATT and CDR2 SNEGSKA (reference sequence). CDR3 protein: CSASPGVETQYF. Here the CDR3 DNA reads TGCAGTGCTAGTCCCGGGGTAGAGACCCAGTACTTC.

This chain joins TRBV30 and TRBJ2-7; D call uncertain. V lost 3 bases and J 0 bases, leaving 9 bases between the germline ends. CDR3 size: 13 residues. CDR1 is GTSNPN, CDR2 SVGIG, per germline (reference sequence). CDR3 DNA: TGTGCCTGGAGCCGCCGAAGCTCCTACGAGCAGTACTTC. Its translation: CAWSRRSSYEQYF.

This clonotype has a count of ten or more. The rearrangement joins TRBV5-1 to TRBJ2-1; tentatively, D is TRBD1 (6 bases). This CDR3 comprises 16 residues. The V and J ends lost 0 bases and 2 bases respectively, with 12 bases between them. The germline V gene encodes CDR1 SGHRS and CDR2 YFSETQ. CDR3 sequence reads: CASSLVVTGTYNEQFF. The DNA of the CDR3 is TGCGCCAGCAGCTTGGTGGTGACAGGAACCTACAATGAGCAGTTCTTC.

In this sample, this clonotype turned up a few times. The chain combines TRBV5-1 with TRBJ2-7; D is possibly TRBD1 (5 bases). CDR3 length: 15 residues. Per the germline V gene, CDR1 is SGHRS and CDR2 is YFSETQ. The ends were cut back, 0 bases at V and 3 bases at J, with 13 bases in the middle. CDR3 in amino acids: CASSLGLQGVYEQYF. The CDR3 bases are TGCGCCAGCAGCTTGGGCCTTCAGGGTGTCTACGAGCAGTACTTC.

V and J are TRBV12-3 or TRBV12-4 and TRBJ2-5; D may correspond to TRBD1 or TRBD2 (5 bases each). Deletions cut 3 bases from V and 4 bases from J, with 15 bases between. There are 15 residues in the CDR3. The CDR3 region is CASSLPLGGGETQYF. As DNA, the CDR3 is TGTGCCAGCAGTTTGCCCCTGGGTGGGGGAGAGACCCAGTACTTC.

This chain links TRBV28 with TRBJ2-7; D possibly matches TRBD1 or TRBD2 (6 bases each). The V gene lost 7 bases and the J gene lost 3 bases, with 16 bases spanning the gap. This CDR3 spans 14 amino acids. Germline values: CDR1 MDHEN, CDR2 SYDVKM. CDR3 DNA: TGTGCCAGCACCATTAGGGGGGCTTTCTACGAGCAGTACTTC. Translating gives CASTIRGAFYEQYF.

The V gene is TRBV5-1, the J gene TRBJ1-2; no firm D call. The germline V gene has CDR1 SGHRS and CDR2 YFSETQ. The CDR3 spans 13 residues. V shed 1 base and J shed 3 bases, with 7 bases lying between them. DNA for the CDR3: TGCGCCAGCAGCTTGTTCCCGGACTATGGCTACACCTTC. It codes for CASSLFPDYGYTF. Drawing the rest from reference TRBV5-1 and TRBJ1-2, the complete variable domain is KAGVTQTPRYLIKTRGQQVTLSCSPISGHRSVSWYQQTPGQGLQFLFEYFSETQRNKGNFPGRFSGRQFSNSRSEMNVSTLELGDSALYLCASSLFPDYGYTFGSGTRLTVV.

The chain is built from TRBV9 and TRBJ2-5, with D possibly being TRBD1 or TRBD2 (5 bases each). There are 14 residues in the CDR3. CDR1 and CDR2 from the germline V gene are SGDLS and YYNGEE. V was shortened by 0 bases and J by 2 bases, with 8 bases between the two germline ends. The CDR3 reads CASSVAGRQETQYF. The CDR3 DNA is TGTGCCAGCAGCGTAGCAGGGAGACAAGAGACCCAGTACTTC.

This clonotype was recorded a few times. The CDR3 sequence is CASSLLMSGGSDEQFF. CDR3 coding DNA: TGTGCCAGCAGCCTCCTTATGAGCGGGGGGTCCGATGAGCAGTTCTTC. The J gene is TRBJ2-1, the V gene TRBV5-5, with 9 bases matching TRBD2. J gave up 8 bases and V 4 bases, and 13 bases lay outside the gene matches. Germline CDR1 is SGHKS and CDR2 is YYEKEE (reference sequence). The CDR3 runs 16 residues.

This clonotype occurred a few times. The chain carries TRBV6-1 and TRBJ2-1; no clear D gene. V shed 7 bases and J shed 9 bases, with 10 bases lying between them. The CDR3 has 11 residues. Looked up from germline, CDR1 is MNHNS and CDR2 is SASEGT. The CDR3 loop is CASTGLGEQFF. CDR3 coding DNA: TGTGCCAGCACTGGGTTAGGTGAGCAGTTCTTC.

This clonotype was seen a handful of times. The V gene is TRBV7-9, the J gene TRBJ1-2, with D unclear. Germline loops: CDR1 SEHNR, CDR2 FQNEAQ (reference sequence). The CDR3 extends over 12 amino acids. This CDR3 is CVIGQQNYGYTF. The CDR3 DNA follows: TGTGTAATCGGGCAGCAAAACTATGGCTACACCTTC.

The chain uses TRBV6-2 or TRBV6-3 and TRBJ2-3, with a weak D call TRBD2 (6 bases). CDR3 length: 16 residues. CDR1 is MNHEY, CDR2 SVGEGT, per germline. Trimming left V 2 bases short and J 0 bases short, with 12 bases between. CDR3 protein: CASSYGTHASTDTQYF. The CDR3 nucleotides read TGTGCCAGCAGTTACGGGACTCATGCTAGCACAGATACGCAGTATTTT.

In this sample, this clonotype turned up a few times. The V call is TRBV28, the J call TRBJ2-3; 13 bases match TRBD2. The V gene's germline CDR1 is MDHEN and CDR2 SYDVKM. The V gene end was trimmed by 4 bases and the J gene end by 6 bases; junction bases not matched to a gene: 16. The CDR3 contains 19 residues. The CDR3 sequence: CASSSYLLAGGPLVDTQYF. CDR3 nucleotide sequence: TGTGCCAGCAGTTCCTACCTACTAGCGGGGGGGCCTTTAGTGGATACGCAGTATTTT. The full variable domain, in which reference TRBV28 and TRBJ2-3 provide the parts outside the CDR3, is DVKVTQSSRYLVKRTGEKVFLECVQDMDHENMFWYRQDPGLGLRLIYFSYDVKMKEKGDIPEGYSVSREKKERFSLILESASTNQTSMYLCASSSYLLAGGPLVDTQYFGPGTRLTVL.

The rearrangement links TRBV21-1 to TRBJ2-5; the table's TRBD1 call for D was not verified on the DNA. TRBV21-1 is given as a pseudogene. The CDR3 consists of 17 residues. The CDR3, as DNA: TGTGCCAGCAGCAAAGGGGCGGGACAGGGAGTGCGAGAGACCCAGTACTTC. Its translation: CASSKGAGQGVRETQYF.

This clonotype was observed many times. The chain recombines TRBV12-3 or TRBV12-4 with TRBJ2-5; D remains unclear. The V and J ends lost 3 bases and 2 bases respectively, with 7 bases between them. The CDR3 is 13 residues long. The CDR3 loop reads CASSFGLQETQYF. The CDR3 DNA reads as TGTGCCAGCAGTTTCGGATTACAAGAGACCCAGTACTTC.

This clonotype has only a few counts. The CDR3 DNA is TGCGCCACCATAGGGACCCAGACGAATGAGCAGTTCTTC. This gives the protein CATIGTQTNEQFF. The V and J genes are TRBV10-2 and TRBJ2-1; either TRBD1 or TRBD2 may fit D (5 bases each). The CDR3 runs to 13 residues. Germline values: CDR1 WSHSY, CDR2 SAAADI. With 10 bases removed from V and 7 bases from J, the gap between germline ends came to 17 bases.

This clonotype was found a few times. This chain uses TRBV4-1 with TRBJ1-3; a possible D gene is TRBD1 (6 bases). CDR1 is MGHRA and CDR2 is YSYEKL in the germline V gene. Trimming stripped 0 bases from V and 4 bases from J, with 16 bases between. The CDR3 consists of 17 residues. The CDR3 here is CASSQDQPGTTGNTIYF. In DNA form, the CDR3 reads TGCGCCAGCAGCCAAGATCAGCCGGGGACAACAGGAAACACCATATATTTT.

The chain links TRBV14 to TRBJ2-1, with D perhaps matching TRBD2 (6 bases). CDR1 and CDR2 (germline): SGHDN, FVKESK. Trimming cost V 0 bases and J 5 bases, with 17 bases left between them. The CDR3 totals 17 residues. For the CDR3, the DNA is TGTGCCAGCAGCCAAGAAGGAGGCCTAGCGCAGAACAATGAGCAGTTCTTC. It encodes CASSQEGGLAQNNEQFF.

This clonotype was observed a few times. The chain has TRBV20-1 and TRBJ2-1; tentatively, D is TRBD2 (6 bases). The CDR3 contains 13 residues. Germline V lookup: CDR1 DFQATT, CDR2 SNEGSKA (reference sequence). The germline V and J ends were trimmed by 6 bases and 2 bases, with 11 bases remaining between them. The CDR3 is CSAVPGAYNEQFF. Written as DNA, the CDR3 is TGCAGTGCCGTCCCGGGAGCCTACAATGAGCAGTTCTTC.

This rearrangement joins TRBV7-2 to TRBJ2-1, with TRBD1 identical over 9 bases. After removal of 5 bases from V and 6 bases from J, the junction contained 8 bases not matched to a gene. This CDR3 is built from 15 residues. Germline values: CDR1 SGHTA, CDR2 FQGNSA. In DNA, the CDR3 is TGTGCCAGCAGCCTCCAATCGGACAGGGGCAATGAGCAGTTCTTC. Encoded protein: CASSLQSDRGNEQFF.

The J gene is TRBJ2-3, the V gene TRBV24-1; TRBD2 matches 10 bases. Germline trimming cut 4 bases from V and 2 bases from J; bases unmatched to any gene: 5. Germline CDR1 KGHDR, CDR2 SFDVKD. This CDR3 spans 16 amino acids. CDR3 bases: TGTGCCACCAGTGAGGGAGCGGGGGGGCCCACAGATACGCAGTATTTT. Its protein is CATSEGAGGPTDTQYF.